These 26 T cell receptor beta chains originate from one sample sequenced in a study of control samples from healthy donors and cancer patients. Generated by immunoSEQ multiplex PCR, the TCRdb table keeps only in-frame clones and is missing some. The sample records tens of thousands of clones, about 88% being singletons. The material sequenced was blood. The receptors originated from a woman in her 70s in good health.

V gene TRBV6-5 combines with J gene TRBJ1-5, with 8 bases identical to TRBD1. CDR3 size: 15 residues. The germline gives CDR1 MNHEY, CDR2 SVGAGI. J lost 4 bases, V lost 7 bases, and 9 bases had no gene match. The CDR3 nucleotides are TGTGCCAGCACCTACTCGACAGGGGAAAATCAGCCCCAGCATTTT. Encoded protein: CASTYSTGENQPQHF.

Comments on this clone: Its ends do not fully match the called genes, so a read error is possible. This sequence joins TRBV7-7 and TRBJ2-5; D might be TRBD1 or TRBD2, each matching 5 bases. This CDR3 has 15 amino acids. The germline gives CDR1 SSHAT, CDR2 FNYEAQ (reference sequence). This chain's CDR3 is CASSLRAGTPETQYF. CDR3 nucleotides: TGTGCTAGCAGCCTAAGGGCAGGGACCCCGGAGACCCAGTACTTC.

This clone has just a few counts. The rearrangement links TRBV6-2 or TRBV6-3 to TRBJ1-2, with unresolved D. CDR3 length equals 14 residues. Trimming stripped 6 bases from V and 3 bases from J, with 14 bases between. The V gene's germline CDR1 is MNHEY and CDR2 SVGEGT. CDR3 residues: CASSDPSSHYGYTF. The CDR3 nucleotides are TGTGCCAGCAGCGACCCCTCCTCACACTATGGCTACACCTTC.

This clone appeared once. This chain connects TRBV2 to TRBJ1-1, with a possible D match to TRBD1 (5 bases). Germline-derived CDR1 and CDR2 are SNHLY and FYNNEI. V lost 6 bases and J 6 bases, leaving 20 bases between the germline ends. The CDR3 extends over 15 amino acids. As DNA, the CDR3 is TGTGCCAGCAGCCCACTCTCTCCCGCCAGGGCTGAAGCTTTCTTT. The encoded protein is CASSPLSPARAEAFF.

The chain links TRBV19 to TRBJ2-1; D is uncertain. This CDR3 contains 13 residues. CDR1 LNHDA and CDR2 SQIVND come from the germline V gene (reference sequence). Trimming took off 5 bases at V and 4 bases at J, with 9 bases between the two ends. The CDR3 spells CASSAVGYNEQFF. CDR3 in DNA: TGTGCCAGTAGTGCCGTGGGGTACAATGAGCAGTTCTTC.

The CDR3 DNA follows: TGTGCCAGTAGTATGATGGCGGGGGGCAACTCCTACAATGAGCAGTTCTTC. Amino acid sequence: CASSMMAGGNSYNEQFF. The chain combines TRBV19 with TRBJ2-1, with 8 nucleotides matching TRBD2. V gave up 3 bases and J gave up 0 bases; unmatched junction bases: 7. CDR3 length: 17 amino acids. Germline V CDR1 and CDR2: LNHDA, SQIVND (reference sequence).

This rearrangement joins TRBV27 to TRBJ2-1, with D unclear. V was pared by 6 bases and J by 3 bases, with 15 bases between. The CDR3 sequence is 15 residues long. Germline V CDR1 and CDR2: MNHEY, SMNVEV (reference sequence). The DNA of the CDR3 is TGTGCCAGCAGAACCAAGGCAGTAGTCTACAATGAGCAGTTCTTC. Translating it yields CASRTKAVVYNEQFF.

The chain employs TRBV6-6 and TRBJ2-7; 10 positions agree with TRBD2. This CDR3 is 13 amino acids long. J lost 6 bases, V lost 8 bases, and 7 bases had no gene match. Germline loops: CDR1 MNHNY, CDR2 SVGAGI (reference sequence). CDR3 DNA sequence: TGTGCCAGCTTTAGCGGGAGGATTGCCGAGCAGTACTTC. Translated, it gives CASFSGRIAEQYF.

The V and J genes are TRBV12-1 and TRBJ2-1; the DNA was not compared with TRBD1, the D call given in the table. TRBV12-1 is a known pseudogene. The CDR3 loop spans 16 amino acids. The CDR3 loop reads CASSPRVGVPYNEQFF. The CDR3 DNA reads TGTGCCAGCAGCCCCAGGGTTGGCGTCCCCTACAATGAGCAGTTCTTC.

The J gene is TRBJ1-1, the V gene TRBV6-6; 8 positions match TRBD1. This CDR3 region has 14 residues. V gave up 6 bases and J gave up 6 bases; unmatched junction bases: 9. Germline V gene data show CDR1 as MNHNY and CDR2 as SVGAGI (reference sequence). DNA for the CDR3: TGTGCCAGCAGGACAGGGGCGGATTCGGCTGAAGCTTTCTTT. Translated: CASRTGADSAEAFF.

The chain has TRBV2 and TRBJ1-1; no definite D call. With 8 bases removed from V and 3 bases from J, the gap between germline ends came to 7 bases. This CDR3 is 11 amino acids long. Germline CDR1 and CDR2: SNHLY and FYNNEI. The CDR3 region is CASLSYTEAFF. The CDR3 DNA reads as TGTGCCAGCCTTTCATACACTGAAGCTTTCTTT.

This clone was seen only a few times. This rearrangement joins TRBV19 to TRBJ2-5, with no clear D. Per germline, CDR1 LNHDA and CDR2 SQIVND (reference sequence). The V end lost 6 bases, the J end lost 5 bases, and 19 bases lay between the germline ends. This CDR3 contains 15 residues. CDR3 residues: CASSQGPTRAETQYF. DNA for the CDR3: TGTGCCAGTAGCCAAGGACCGACTCGGGCGGAGACCCAGTACTTC.

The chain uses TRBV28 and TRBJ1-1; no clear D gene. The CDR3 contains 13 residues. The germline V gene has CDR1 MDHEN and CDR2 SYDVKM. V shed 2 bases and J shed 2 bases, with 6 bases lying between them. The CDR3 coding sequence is TGTGCCAGCAGTTTACGCTATAACACTGAAGCTTTCTTT. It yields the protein CASSLRYNTEAFF.

In nucleotides, the CDR3 is TGTGCCAGCAGCCGGGACTCAAGCTCTGGAAACACCATATATTTT. Translating it yields CASSRDSSSGNTIYF. The V call is TRBV7-2, the J call TRBJ1-3; tentative D call: TRBD1 (5 bases). V dropped 5 bases and J dropped 0 bases, with 11 bases sitting between them. Germline V gene lookup returns CDR1 SGHTA and CDR2 FQGNSA. This CDR3 is built from 15 residues. Full variable domain (missing parts from reference TRBV7-2 and TRBJ1-3): GAGVSQSPSNKVTEKGKDVELRCDPISGHTALYWYRQSLGQGLEFLIYFQGNSAPDKSGLPSDRFSAERTGGSVSTLTIQRTQQEDSAVYLCASSRDSSSGNTIYFGEGSWLTVV.

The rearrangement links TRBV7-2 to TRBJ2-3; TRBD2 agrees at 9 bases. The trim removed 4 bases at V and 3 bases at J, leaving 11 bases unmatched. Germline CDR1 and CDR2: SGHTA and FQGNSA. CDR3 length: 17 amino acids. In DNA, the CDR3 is TGTGCCAGCAGCTCCTGGGGGGGGACTAGCATGACAGATACGCAGTATTTT. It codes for CASSSWGGTSMTDTQYF.

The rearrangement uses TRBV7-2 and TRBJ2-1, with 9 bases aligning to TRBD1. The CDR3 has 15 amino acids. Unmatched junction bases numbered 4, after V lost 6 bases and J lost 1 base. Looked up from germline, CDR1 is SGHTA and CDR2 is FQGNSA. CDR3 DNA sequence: TGTGCCAGCAGTCAAGACAGGGGGTCCTACAATGAGCAGTTCTTC. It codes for CASSQDRGSYNEQFF.

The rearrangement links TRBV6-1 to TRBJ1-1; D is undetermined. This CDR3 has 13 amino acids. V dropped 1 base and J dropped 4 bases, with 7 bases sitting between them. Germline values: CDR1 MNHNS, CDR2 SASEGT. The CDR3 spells CASSEVPGTEAFF. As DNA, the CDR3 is TGTGCCAGCAGTGAAGTCCCGGGCACTGAAGCTTTCTTT.

The DNA for the CDR3 is TGTGCCTGCGACAGGCTAAGGGACTATGGCTACACCTTC. Its translation: CACDRLRDYGYTF. This chain links TRBV30 with TRBJ1-2; tentative D call: TRBD1 (6 bases). The CDR3 sequence is 13 residues long. V shed 6 bases and J shed 3 bases, with 14 bases lying between them. Germline CDR1 reads GTSNPN; CDR2 reads SVGIG (reference sequence).

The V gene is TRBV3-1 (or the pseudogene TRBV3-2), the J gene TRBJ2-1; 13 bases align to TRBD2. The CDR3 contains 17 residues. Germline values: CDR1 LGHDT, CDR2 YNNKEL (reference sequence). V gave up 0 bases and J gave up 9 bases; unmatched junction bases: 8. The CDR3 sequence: CASSQEGGLAGLAEQFF. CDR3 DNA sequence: TGTGCCAGCAGCCAAGAGGGGGGACTAGCGGGATTGGCTGAGCAGTTCTTC.

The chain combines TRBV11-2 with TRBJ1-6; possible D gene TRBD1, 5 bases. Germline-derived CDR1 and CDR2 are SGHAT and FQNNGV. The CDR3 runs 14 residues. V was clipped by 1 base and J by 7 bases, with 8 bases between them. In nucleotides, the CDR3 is TGTGCCAGCAGCTTAGGCAGGGACAATTCACCCCTCCACTTT. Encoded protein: CASSLGRDNSPLHF.

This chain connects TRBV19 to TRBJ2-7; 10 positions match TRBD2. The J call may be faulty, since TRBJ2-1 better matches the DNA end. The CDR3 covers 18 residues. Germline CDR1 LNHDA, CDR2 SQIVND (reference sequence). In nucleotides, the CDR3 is TGTGCCAGTAGTATGCGGCTAGCGGGGGTCTCCTCCTACAATGAGCAGTTCTTC. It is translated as CASSMRLAGVSSYNEQFF.

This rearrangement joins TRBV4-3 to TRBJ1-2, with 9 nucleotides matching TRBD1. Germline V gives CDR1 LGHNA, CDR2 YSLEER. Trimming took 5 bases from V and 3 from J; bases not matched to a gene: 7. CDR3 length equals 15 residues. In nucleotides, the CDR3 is TGCGCCAGCAGCGTACAAACAGGGGGCGACTATGGCTACACCTTC. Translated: CASSVQTGGDYGYTF.

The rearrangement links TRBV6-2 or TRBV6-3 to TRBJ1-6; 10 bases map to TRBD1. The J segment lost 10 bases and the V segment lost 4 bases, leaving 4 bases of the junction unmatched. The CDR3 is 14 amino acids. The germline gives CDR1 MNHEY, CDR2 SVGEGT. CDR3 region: CASSFRTGGSPLHF. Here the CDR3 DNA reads TGTGCCAGCAGTTTTCGGACAGGGGGGTCACCCCTCCACTTT.

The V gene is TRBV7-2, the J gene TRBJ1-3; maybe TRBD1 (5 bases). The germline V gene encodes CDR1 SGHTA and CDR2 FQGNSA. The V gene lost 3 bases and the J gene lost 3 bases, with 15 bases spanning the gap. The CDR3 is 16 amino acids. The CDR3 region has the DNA TGTGCCAGCAGCTTTGGGACGGGCCGAGGTGGAAACACCATATATTTT. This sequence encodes CASSFGTGRGGNTIYF.

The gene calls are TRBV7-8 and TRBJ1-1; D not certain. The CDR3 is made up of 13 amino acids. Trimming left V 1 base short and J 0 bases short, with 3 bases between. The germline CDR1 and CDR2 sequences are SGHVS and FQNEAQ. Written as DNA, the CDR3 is TGTGCCAGCAGCTTAGTGGTGAACACTGAAGCTTTCTTT. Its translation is CASSLVVNTEAFF.

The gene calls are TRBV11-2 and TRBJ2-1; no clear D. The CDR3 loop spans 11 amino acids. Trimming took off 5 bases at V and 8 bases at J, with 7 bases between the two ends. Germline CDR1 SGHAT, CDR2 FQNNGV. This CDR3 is CASSPRDEQFF. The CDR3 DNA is TGTGCCAGCAGCCCCCGGGATGAGCAGTTCTTC.